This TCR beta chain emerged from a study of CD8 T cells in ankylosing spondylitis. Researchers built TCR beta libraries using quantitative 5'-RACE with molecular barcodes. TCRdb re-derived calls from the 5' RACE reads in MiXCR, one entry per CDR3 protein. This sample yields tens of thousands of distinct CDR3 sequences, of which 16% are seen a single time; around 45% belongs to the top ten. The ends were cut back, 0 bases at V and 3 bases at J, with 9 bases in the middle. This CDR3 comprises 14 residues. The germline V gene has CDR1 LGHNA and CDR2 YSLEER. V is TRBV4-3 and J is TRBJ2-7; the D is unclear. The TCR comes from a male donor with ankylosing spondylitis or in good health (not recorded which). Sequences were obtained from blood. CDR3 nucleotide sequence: TGCGCCAGCAGCCAAGATCTTGGCAGCTACGAGCAGTACTTC. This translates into CASSQDLGSYEQYF.